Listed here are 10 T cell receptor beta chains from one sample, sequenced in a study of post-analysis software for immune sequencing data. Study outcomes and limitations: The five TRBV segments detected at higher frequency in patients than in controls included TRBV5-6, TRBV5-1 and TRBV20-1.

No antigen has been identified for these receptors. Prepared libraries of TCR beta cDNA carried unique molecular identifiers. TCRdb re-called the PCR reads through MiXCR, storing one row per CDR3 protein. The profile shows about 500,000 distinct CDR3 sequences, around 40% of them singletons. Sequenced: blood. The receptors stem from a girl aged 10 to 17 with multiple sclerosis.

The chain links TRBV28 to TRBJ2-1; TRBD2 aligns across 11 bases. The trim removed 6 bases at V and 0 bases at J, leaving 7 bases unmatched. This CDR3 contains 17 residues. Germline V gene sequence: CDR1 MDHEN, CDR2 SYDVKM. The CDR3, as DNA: TGTGCCAGCAGCATAGATAGCGGGGGGGGCTCCTACAATGAGCAGTTCTTC. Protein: CASSIDSGGGSYNEQFF.

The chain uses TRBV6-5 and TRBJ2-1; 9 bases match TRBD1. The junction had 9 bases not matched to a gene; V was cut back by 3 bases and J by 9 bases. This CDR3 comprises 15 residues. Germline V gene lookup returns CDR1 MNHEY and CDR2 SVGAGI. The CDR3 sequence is CASSYPGTGFGEQFF. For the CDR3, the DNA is TGTGCCAGCAGTTATCCCGGGACAGGGTTTGGTGAGCAGTTCTTC.

DNA for the CDR3: TGCGCCAGCAGCTCCGGGACGGAGTTCTCCTACGAGCGGTACTTC. This sequence encodes CASSSGTEFSYERYF. The gene calls are TRBV5-1 and TRBJ2-5, with D perhaps being TRBD1 or TRBD2 (5 bases each). The CDR3 is made up of 15 amino acids. Deletions cut 3 bases from V and 13 bases from J, with 25 bases between. The germline V gene encodes CDR1 SGHRS and CDR2 YFSETQ.

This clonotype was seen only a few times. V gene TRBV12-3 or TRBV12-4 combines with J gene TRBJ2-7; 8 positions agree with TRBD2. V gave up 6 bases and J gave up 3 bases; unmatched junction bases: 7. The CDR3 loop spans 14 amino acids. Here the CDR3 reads CASSHSGINYEQYF. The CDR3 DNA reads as TGTGCCAGCAGCCATAGCGGGATAAACTACGAGCAGTACTTC.

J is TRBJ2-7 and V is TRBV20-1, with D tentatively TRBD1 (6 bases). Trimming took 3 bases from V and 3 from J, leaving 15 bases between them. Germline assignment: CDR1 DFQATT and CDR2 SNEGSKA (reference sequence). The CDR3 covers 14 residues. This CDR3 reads CSASRPGAGYEQYF. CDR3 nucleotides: TGCAGTGCTAGCCGGCCAGGGGCCGGCTACGAGCAGTACTTC.

DNA for the CDR3: TGTGCCAGCAGTGAATATTCTAGCGGGAACACCAATGAGCAGTTCTTC. It encodes CASSEYSSGNTNEQFF. The rearrangement links TRBV2 to TRBJ2-1, with TRBD2 identical over 9 bases. The CDR3 length is 16 residues. Germline CDR1 is SNHLY and CDR2 is FYNNEI. V lost 2 bases and J lost 6; bases outside the gene matches: 8.

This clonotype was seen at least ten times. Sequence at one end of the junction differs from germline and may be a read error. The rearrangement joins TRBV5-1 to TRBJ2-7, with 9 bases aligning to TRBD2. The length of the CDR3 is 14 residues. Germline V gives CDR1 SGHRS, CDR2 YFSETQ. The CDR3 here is CASSLGTSSYEQYF. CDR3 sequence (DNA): TGTGCCAGCAGTCTTGGGACTAGCAGTTACGAGCAGTACTTC.

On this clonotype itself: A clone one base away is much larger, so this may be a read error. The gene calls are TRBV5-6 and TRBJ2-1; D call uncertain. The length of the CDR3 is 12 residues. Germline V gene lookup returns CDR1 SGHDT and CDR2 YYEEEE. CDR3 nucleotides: TGTGCCAGCGGCTTTTCGGACAATGAGCAGTTCTTC. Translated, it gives CASGFSDNEQFF.

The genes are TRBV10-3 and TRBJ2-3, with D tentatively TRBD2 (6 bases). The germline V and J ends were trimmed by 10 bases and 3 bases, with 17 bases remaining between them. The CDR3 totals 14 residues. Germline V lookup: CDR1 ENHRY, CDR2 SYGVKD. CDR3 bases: TGTGCCACGGGGCCCGCGGGAAGAACAGATACGCAGTATTTT. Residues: CATGPAGRTDTQYF.

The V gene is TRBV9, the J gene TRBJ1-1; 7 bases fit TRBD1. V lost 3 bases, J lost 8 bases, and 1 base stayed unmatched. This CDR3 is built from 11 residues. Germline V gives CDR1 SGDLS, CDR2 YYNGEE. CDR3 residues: CASSARGEAFF. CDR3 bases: TGTGCCAGCAGCGCCAGGGGGGAAGCTTTCTTT.